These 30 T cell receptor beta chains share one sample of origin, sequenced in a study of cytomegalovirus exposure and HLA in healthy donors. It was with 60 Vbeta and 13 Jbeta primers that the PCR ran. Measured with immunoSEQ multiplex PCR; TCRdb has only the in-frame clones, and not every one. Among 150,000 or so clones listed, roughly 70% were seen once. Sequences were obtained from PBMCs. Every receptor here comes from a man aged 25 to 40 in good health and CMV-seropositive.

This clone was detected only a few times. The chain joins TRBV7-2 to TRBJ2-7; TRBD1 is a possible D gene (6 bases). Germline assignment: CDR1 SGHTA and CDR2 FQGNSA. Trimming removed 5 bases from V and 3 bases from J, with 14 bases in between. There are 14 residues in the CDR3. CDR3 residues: CASSPWPGVYEQYF. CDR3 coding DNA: TGTGCCAGCAGCCCGTGGCCAGGGGTCTACGAGCAGTACTTC.

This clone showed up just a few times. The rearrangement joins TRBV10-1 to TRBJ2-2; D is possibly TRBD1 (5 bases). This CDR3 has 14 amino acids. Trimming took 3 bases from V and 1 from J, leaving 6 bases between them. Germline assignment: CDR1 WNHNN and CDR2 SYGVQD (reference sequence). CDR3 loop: CASSDQGNTGELFF. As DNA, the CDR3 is TGCGCCAGCAGTGACCAGGGGAACACCGGGGAGCTGTTTTTT.

The DNA of the CDR3 is TGTGCCAGCAGCCAAGTACCCTACGAGCAGTACTTC. Amino acids: CASSQVPYEQYF. The chain is built from TRBV4-2 and TRBJ2-5; D unresolved. The DNA end is a closer match to TRBJ2-7, so the J assignment may be wrong. This CDR3 spans 12 amino acids. Germline loops: CDR1 LGHNA, CDR2 YNFKEQ.

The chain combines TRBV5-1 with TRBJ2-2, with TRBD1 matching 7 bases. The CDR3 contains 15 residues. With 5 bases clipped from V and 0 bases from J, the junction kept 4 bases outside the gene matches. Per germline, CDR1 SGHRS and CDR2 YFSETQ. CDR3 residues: CASRLGQTNTGELFF. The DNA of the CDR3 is TGCGCCAGCAGGCTGGGACAGACGAACACCGGGGAGCTGTTTTTT.

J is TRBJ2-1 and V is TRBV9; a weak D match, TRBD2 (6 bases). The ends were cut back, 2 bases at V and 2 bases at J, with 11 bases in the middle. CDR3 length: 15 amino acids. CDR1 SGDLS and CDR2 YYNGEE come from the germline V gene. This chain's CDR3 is CASSVRLGPYNEQFF. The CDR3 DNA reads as TGTGCCAGCAGCGTGAGACTAGGCCCCTACAATGAGCAGTTCTTC. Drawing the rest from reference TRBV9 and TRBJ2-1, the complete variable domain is DSGVTQTPKHLITATGQRVTLRCSPRSGDLSVYWYQQSLDQGLQFLIQYYNGEERAKGNILERFSAQQFPDLHSELNLSSLELGDSALYFCASSVRLGPYNEQFFGPGTRLTVL.

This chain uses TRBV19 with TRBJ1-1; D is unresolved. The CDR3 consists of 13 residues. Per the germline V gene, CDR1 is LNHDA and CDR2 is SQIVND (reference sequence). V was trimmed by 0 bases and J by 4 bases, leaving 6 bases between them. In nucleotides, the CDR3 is TGTGCCAGTAGTATAGATGGGAGCACTGAAGCTTTCTTT. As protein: CASSIDGSTEAFF.

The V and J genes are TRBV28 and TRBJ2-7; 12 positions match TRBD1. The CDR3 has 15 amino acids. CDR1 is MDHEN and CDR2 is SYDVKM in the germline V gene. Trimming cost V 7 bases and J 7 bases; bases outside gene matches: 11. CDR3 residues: CASTYGGTGGWEQYF. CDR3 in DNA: TGTGCCAGCACCTATGGGGGGACAGGGGGCTGGGAGCAGTACTTC.

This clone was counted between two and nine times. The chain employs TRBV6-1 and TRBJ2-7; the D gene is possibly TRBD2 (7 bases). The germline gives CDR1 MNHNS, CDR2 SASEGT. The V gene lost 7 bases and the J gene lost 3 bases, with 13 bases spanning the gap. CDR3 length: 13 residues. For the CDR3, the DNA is TGTGCCAGCACCGGGCGGGGGCACTACGAGCAGTACTTC. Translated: CASTGRGHYEQYF.

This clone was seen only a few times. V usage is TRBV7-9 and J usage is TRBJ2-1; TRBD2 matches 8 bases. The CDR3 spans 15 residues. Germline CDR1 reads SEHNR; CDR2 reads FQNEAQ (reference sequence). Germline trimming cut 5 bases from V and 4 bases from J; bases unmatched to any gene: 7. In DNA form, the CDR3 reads TGTGCCAGCAGCAAACTAGCGGAAAATTACAATGAGCAGTTCTTC. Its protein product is CASSKLAENYNEQFF.

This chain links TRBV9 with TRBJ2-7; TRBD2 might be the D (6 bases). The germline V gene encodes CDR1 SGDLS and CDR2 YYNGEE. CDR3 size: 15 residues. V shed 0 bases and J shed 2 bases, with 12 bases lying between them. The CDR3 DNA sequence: TGTGCCAGCAGCGTAGCCCCGGGACTTGCCTACGAGCAGTACTTC. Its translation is CASSVAPGLAYEQYF.

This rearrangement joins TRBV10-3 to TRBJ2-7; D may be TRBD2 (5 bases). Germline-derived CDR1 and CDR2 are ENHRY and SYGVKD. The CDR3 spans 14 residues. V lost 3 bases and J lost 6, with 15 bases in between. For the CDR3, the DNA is TGTGCCATCAGTGAACGGCTAGCAGAAAGCGAGCAGTACTTC. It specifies CAISERLAESEQYF.

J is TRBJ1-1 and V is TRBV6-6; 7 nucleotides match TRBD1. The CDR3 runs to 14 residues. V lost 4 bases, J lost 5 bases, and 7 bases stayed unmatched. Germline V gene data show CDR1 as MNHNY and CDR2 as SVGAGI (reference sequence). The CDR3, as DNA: TGTGCCAGCAGTTCCGGACAGGATTTGACTGAAGCTTTCTTT. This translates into CASSSGQDLTEAFF.

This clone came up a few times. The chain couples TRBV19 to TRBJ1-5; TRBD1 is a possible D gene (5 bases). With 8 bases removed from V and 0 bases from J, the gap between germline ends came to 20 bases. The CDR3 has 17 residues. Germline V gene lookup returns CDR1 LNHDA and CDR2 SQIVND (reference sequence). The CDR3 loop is CASPNRGTEYSNQPQHF. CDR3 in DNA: TGTGCCAGTCCCAATCGGGGGACGGAGTATAGCAATCAGCCCCAGCATTTT.

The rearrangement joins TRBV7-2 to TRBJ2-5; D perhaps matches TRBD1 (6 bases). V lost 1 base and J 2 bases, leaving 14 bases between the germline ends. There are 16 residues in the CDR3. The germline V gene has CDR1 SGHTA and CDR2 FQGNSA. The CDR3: CASSLVMGASQETQYF. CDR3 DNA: TGTGCCAGCAGCTTAGTTATGGGGGCCTCACAAGAGACCCAGTACTTC.

For the CDR3, the DNA is TGTGCCATCGGAGTTCTAAGCTATGGCTACACCTTC. Translated: CAIGVLSYGYTF. The chain joins TRBV10-3 to TRBJ1-2; no definite D call. CDR3 size: 12 residues. Trimming took off 8 bases at V and 4 bases at J, with 11 bases between the two ends. CDR1 is ENHRY and CDR2 is SYGVKD in the germline V gene.

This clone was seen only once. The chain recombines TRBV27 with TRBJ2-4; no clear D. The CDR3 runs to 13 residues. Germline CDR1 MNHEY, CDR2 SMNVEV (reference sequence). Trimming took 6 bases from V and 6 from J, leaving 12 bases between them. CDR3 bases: TGTGCCAGCAGGGCCCTTGGCCCAAACATTCAGTACTTC. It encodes CASRALGPNIQYF.

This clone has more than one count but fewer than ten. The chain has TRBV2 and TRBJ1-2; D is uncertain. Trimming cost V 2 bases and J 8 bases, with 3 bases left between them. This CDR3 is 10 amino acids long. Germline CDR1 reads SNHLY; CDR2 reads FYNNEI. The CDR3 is CASSERGYTF. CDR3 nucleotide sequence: TGTGCCAGCAGTGAACGGGGCTACACCTTC.

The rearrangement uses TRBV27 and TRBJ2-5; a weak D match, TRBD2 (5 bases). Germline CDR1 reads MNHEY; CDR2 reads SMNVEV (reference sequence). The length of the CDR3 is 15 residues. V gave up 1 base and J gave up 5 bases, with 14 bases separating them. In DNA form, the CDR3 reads TGTGCCAGCAGTTTATGGTCCGGGGAAGGGGAGACCCAGTACTTC. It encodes CASSLWSGEGETQYF.

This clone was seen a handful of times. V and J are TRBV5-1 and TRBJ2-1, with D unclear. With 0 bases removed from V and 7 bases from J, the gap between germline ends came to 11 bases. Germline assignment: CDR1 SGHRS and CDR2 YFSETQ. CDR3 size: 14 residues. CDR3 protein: CASSLVPDGNEQFF. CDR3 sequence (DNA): TGCGCCAGCAGCTTGGTACCAGACGGGAATGAGCAGTTCTTC.

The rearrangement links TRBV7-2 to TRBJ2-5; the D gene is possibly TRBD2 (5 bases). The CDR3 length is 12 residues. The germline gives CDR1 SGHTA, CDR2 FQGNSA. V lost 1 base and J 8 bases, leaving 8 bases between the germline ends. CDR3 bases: TGTGCCAGCAGCTTAGACCCGGGAACCCAGTACTTC. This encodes CASSLDPGTQYF.

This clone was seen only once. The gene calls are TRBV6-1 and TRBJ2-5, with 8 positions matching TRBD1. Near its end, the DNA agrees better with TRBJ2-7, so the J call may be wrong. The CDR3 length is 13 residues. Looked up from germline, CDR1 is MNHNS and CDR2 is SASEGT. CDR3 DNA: TGTGCCAGCAGTGAGACAGGGGCCTACGAGCAGTACTTC. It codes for CASSETGAYEQYF.

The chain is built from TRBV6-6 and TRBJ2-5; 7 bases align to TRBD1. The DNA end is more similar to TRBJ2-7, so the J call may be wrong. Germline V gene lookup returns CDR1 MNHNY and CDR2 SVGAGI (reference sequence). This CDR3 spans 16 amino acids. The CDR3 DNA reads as TGTGCCAGCAGTAAACTGCCAGGGGGTCTCTCCTACGAGCAGTACTTC. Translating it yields CASSKLPGGLSYEQYF.

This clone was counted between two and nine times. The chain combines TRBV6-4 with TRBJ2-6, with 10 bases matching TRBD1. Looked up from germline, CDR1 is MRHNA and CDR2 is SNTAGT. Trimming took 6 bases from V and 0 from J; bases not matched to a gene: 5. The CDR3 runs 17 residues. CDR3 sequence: CASSAGTGVSGANVLTF. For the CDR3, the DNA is TGTGCCAGCAGCGCAGGGACAGGGGTCTCTGGGGCCAACGTCCTGACTTTC.

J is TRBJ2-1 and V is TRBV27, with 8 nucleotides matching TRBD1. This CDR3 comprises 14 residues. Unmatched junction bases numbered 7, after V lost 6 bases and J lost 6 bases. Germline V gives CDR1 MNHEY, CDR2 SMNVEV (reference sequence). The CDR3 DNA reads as TGTGCCAGCAGGAGGGGACAGGTGGGCAATGAGCAGTTCTTC. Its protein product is CASRRGQVGNEQFF.

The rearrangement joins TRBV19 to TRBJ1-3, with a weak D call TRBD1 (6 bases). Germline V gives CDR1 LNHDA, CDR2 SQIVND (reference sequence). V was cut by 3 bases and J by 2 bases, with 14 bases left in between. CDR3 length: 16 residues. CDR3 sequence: CASSIAAGEPGNTIYF. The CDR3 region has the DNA TGTGCCAGTAGTATCGCAGCAGGGGAGCCTGGAAACACCATATATTTT.

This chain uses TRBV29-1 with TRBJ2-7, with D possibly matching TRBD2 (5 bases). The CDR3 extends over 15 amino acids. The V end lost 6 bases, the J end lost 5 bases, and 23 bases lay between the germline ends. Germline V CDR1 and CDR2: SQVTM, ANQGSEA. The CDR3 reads CSVTLWRSREDEQYF. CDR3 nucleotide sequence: TGCAGCGTAACCTTGTGGAGGTCGAGAGAGGACGAGCAGTACTTC.

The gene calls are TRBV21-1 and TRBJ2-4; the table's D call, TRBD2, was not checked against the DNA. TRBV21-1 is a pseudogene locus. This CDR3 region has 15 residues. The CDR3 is CASSKAGGIGNIQYF. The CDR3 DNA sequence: TGTGCCAGCAGCAAAGCGGGAGGAATCGGAAACATTCAGTACTTC.

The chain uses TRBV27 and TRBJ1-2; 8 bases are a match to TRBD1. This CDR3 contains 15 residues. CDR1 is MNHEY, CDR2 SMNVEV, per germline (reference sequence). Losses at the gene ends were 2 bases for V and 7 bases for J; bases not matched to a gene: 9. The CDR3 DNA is TGTGCCAGCAGTTTAGAGGGTGGGACAGGTGGTGGCTACACCTTC. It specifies CASSLEGGTGGGYTF.

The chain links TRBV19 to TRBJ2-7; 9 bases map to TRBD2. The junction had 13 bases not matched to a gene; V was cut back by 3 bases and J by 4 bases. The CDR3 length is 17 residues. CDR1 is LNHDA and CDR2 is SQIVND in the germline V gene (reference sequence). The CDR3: CASSMEASGTSGYEQYF. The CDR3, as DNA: TGTGCCAGTAGTATGGAGGCTAGCGGGACCTCGGGGTACGAGCAGTACTTC.

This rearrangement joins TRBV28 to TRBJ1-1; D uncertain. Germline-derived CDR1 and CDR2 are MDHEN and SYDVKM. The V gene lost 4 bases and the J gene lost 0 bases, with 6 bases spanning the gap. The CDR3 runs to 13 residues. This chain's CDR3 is CASSSEMNTEAFF. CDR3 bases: TGTGCCAGCAGTTCAGAAATGAACACTGAAGCTTTCTTT.